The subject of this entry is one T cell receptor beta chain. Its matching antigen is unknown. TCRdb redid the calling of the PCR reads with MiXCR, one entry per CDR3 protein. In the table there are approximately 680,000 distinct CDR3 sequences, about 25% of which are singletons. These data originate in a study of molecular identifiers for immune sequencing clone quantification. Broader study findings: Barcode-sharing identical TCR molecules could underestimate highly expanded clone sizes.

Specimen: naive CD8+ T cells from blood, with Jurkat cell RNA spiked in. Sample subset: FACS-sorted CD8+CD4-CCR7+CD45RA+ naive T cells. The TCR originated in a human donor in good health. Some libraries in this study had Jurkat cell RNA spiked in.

The CDR3 coding sequence is TGTGCCACCAGCAGAGATGGGTCGGTAGGGTTCTCCTACGAGCAGTACTTC. Protein product: CATSRDGSVGFSYEQYF. The chain recombines TRBV15 with TRBJ2-7; no firm D call. V lost 0 bases, J lost 0 bases, and 15 bases lay in between. The CDR3 totals 17 residues. Germline CDR1 and CDR2: LNHNV and YYDKDF (reference sequence).